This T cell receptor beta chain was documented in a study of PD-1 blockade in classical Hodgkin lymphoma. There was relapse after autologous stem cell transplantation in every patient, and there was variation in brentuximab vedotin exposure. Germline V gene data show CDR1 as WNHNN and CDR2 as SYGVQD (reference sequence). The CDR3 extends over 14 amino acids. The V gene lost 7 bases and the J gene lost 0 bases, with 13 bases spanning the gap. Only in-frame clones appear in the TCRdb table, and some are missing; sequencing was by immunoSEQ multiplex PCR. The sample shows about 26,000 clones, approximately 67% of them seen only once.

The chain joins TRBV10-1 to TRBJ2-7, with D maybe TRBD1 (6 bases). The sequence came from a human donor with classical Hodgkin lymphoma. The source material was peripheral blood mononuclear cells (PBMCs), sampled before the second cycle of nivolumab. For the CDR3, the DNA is TGCGCCAGCATCAGACAGGACCCCTCCTACGAGCAGTACTTC. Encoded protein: CASIRQDPSYEQYF.